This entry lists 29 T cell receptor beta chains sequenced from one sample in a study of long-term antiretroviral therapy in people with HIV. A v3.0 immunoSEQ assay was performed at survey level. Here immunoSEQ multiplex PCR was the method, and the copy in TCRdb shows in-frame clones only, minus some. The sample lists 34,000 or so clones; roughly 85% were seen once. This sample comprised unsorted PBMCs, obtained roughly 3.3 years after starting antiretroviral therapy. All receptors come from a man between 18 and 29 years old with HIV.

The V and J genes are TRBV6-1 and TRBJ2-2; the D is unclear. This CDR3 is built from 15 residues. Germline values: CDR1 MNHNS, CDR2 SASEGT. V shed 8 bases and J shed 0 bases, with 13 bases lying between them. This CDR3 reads CASLRLAANTGELFF. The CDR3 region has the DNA TGTGCCAGCCTAAGATTGGCGGCGAACACCGGGGAGCTGTTTTTT.

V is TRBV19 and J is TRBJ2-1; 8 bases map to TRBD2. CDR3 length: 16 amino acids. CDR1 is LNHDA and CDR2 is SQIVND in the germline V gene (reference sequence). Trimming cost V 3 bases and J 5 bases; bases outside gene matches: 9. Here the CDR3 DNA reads TGTGCCAGTAGTATCGGGCCGACTAGCGCTGACAATGAGCAGTTCTTC. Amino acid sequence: CASSIGPTSADNEQFF.

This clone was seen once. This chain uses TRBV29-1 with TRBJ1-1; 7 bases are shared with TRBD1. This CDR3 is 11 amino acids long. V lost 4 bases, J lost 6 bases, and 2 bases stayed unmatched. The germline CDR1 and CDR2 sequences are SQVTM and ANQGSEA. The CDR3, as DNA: TGCAGCGTTGGACAGGGCCCTGAAGCTTTCTTT. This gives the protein CSVGQGPEAFF.

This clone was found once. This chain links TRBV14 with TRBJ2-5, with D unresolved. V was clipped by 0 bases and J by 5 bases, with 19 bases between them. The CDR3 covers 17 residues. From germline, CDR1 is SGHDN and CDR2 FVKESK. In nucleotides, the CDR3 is TGTGCCAGCAGCCAAGAAAGGATGAGACCCGACGTGGAGACCCAGTACTTC. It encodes CASSQERMRPDVETQYF.

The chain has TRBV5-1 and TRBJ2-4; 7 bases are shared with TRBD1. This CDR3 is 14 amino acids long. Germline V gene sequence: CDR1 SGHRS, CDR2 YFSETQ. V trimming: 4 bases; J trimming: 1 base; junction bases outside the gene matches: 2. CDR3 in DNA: TGCGCCAGCAGCCAGGGGGAGGCCAAAAACATTCAGTACTTC. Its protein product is CASSQGEAKNIQYF.

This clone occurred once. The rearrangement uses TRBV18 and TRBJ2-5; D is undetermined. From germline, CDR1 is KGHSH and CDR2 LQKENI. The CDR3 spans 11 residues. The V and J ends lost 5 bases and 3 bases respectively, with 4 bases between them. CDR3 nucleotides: TGTGCCAGCTCAACGAAAGAGACCCAGTACTTC. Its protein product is CASSTKETQYF.

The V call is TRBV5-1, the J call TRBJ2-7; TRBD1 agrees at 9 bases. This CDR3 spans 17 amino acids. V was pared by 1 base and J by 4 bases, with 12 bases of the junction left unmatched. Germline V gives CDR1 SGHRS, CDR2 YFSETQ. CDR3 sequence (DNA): TGCGCCAGCAGCTTGTCTATTTCGCTGACAGGGGGATACGAGCAGTACTTC. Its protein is CASSLSISLTGGYEQYF.

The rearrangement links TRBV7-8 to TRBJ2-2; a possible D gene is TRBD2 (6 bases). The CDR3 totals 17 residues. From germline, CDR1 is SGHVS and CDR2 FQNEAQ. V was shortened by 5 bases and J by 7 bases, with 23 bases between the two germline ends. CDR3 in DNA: TGTGCCAGCAGCGCAGCGGAAACCGGGGACTTTCACGGGGAGCTGTTTTTT. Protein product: CASSAAETGDFHGELFF. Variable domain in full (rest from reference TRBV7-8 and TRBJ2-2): GAGVSQSPRYKVAKRGQDVALRCDPISGHVSLFWYQQALGQGPEFLTYFQNEAQLDKSGLPSDRFFAERPEGSVSTLKIQRTQQEDSAVYLCASSAAETGDFHGELFFGEGSRLTVL.

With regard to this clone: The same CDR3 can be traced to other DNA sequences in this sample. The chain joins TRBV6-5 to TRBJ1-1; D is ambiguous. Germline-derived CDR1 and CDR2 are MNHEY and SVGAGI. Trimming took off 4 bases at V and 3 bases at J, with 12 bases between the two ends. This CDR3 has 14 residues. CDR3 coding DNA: TGTGCCAGCAGTTGGGCCCTTGGGGACACTGAAGCTTTCTTT. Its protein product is CASSWALGDTEAFF.

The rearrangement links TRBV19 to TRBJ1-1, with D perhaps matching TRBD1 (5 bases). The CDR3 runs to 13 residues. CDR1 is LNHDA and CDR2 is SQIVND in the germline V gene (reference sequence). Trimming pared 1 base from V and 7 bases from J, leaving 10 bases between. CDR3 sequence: CASSIGAGGEAFF. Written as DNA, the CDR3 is TGTGCCAGTAGTATAGGGGCCGGGGGTGAAGCTTTCTTT.

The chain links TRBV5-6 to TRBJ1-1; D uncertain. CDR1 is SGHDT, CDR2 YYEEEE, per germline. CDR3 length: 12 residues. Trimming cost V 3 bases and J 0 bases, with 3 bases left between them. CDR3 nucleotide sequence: TGTGCCAGCAGCTACGTGAACACTGAAGCTTTCTTT. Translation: CASSYVNTEAFF. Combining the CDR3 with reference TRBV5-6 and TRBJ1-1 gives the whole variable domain DAGVTQSPTHLIKTRGQQVTLRCSPKSGHDTVSWYQQALGQGPQFIFQYYEEEERQRGNFPDRFSGHQFPNYSSELNVNALLLGDSALYLCASSYVNTEAFFGQGTRLTVV.

CDR3 region: CASSLGGVAGLGEQYF. The CDR3 nucleotides read TGTGCCAGCAGCTTAGGGGGGGTAGCGGGACTCGGCGAGCAGTACTTC. V gene TRBV7-3 combines with J gene TRBJ2-7; 8 nucleotides agree with TRBD2. Trimming removed 2 bases from V and 6 bases from J; junction bases left unmatched: 12. Germline V gives CDR1 SGHTA, CDR2 FQGTGA. There are 16 residues in the CDR3.

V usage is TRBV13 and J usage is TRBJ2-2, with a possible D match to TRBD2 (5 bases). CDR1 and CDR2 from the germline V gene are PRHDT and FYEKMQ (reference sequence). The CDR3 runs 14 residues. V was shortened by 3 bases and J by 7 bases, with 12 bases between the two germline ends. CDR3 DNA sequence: TGTGCCAGCAGCTTGGCCGGACTCTACGGGGAGCTGTTTTTT. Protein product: CASSLAGLYGELFF. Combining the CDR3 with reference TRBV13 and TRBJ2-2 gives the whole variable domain AAGVIQSPRHLIKEKRETATLKCYPIPRHDTVYWYQQGPGQDPQFLISFYEKMQSDKGSIPDRFSAQQFSDYHSELNMSSLELGDSALYFCASSLAGLYGELFFGEGSRLTVL.

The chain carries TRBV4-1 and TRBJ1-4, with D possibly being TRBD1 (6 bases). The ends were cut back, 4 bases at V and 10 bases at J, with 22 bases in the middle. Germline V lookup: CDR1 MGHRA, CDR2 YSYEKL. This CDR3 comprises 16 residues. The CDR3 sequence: CASSPPGGRYRGKLFF. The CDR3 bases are TGCGCCAGCAGCCCACCCGGGGGGCGGTACCGGGGAAAACTGTTTTTT.

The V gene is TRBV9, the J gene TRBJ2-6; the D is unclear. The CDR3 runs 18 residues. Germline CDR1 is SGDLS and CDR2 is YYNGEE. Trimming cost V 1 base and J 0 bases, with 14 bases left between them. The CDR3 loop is CASSVSESWGSGANVLTF. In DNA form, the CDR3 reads TGTGCCAGCAGCGTAAGCGAGTCTTGGGGCTCTGGGGCCAACGTCCTGACTTTC.

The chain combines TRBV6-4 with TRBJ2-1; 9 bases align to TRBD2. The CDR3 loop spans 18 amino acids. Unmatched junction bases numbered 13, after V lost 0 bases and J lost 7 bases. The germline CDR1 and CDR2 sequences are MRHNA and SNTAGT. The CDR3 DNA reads TGTGCCAGCAGTGACTCCCCCGCCGGGACTAGCCGACTAAATGAGCAGTTCTTC. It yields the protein CASSDSPAGTSRLNEQFF.

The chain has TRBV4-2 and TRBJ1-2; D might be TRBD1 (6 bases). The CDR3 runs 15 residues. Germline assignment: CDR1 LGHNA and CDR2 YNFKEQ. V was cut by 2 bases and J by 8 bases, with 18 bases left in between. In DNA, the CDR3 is TGTGCCAGCAGCCAATACTACAGGGATCTAGAGGGCTACACCTTC. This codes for CASSQYYRDLEGYTF.

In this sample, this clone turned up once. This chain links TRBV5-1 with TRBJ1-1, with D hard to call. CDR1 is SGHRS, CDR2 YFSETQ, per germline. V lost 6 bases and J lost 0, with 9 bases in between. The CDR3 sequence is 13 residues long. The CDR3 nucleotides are TGCGCCAGCATAGGTCAAATGAACACTGAAGCTTTCTTT. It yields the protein CASIGQMNTEAFF.

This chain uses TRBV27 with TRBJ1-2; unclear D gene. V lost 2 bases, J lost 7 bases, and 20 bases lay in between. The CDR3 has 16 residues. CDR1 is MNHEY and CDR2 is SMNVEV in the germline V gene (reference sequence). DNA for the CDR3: TGTGCCAGCAGTTTAAAGGGAGGAGGGCCCCGATTTGGCTACACCTTC. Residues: CASSLKGGGPRFGYTF.

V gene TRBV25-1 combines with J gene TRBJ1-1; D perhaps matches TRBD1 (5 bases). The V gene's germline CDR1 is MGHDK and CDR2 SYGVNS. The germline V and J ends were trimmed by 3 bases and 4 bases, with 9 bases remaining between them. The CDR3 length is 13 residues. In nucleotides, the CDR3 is TGTGCCAGCAGTGATCACGGGGCCACTGAAGCTTTCTTT. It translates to CASSDHGATEAFF.

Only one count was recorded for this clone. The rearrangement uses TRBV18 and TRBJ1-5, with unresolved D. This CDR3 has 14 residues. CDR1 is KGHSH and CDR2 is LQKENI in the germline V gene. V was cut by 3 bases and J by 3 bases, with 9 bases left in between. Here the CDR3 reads CASSPGGFNQPQHF. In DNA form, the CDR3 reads TGTGCCAGCTCACCGGGAGGATTCAATCAGCCCCAGCATTTT.

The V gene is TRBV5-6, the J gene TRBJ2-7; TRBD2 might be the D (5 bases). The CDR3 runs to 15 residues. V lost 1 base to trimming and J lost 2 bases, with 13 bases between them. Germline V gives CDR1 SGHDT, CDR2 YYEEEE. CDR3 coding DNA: TGTGCCAGCAGCTTGCCGGGGTCGGCGACCTACGAGCAGTACTTC. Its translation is CASSLPGSATYEQYF.

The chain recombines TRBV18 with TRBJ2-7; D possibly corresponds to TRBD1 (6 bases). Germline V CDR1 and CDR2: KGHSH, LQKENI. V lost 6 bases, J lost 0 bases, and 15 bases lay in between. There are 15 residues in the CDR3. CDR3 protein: CASSPRQASSYEQYF. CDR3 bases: TGTGCCAGCTCCCCGAGACAGGCGAGCTCCTACGAGCAGTACTTC. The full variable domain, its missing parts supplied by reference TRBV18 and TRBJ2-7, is NAGVMQNPRHLVRRRGQEARLRCSPMKGHSHVYWYRQLPEEGLKFMVYLQKENIIDESGMPKERFSAEFPKEGPSILRIQQVVRGDSAAYFCASSPRQASSYEQYFGPGTRLTVT.

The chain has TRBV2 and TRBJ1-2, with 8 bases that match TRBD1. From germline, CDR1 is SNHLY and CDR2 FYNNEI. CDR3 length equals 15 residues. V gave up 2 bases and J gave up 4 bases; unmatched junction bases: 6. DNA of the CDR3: TGTGCCAGCAGTGAACTTGGACAGGGTACCTATGGCTACACCTTC. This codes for CASSELGQGTYGYTF.

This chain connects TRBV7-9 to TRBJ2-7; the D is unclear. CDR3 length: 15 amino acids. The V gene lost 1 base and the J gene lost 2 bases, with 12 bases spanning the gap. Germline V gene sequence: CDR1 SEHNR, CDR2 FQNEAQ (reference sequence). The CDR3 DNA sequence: TGTGCCAGCAGCTTAGGGGGTCAGCCTACCTACGAGCAGTACTTC. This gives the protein CASSLGGQPTYEQYF.

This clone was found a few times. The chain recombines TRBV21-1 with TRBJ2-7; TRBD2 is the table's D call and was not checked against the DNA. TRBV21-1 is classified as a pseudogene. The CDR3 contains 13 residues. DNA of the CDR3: TGTGCCAGCCCCCGGGATCTCCACTACGAGCAGTACTTC. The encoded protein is CASPRDLHYEQYF.

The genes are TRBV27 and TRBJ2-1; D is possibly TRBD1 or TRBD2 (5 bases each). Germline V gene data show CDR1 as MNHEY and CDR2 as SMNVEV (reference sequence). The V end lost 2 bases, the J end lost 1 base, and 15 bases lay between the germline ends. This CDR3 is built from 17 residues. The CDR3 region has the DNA TGTGCCAGCAGTTTAGGGGGAGTTGATGGGTCCTACAATGAGCAGTTCTTC. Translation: CASSLGGVDGSYNEQFF.

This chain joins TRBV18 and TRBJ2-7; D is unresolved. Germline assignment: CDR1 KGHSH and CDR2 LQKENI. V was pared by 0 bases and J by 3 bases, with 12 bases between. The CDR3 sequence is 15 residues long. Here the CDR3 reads CASSPPKGLSYEQYF. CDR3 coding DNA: TGTGCCAGCTCACCACCCAAGGGTTTAAGCTACGAGCAGTACTTC.

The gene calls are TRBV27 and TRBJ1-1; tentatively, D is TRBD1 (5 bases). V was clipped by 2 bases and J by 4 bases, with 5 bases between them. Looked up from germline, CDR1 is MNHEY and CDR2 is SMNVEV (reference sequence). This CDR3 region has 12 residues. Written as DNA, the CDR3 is TGTGCCAGCAGTTTAAGGGGCACTGAAGCTTTCTTT. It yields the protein CASSLRGTEAFF.